A selection of T cell receptor beta chains follows, all from one sample in a study of CD8 T cells in ankylosing spondylitis. TCRdb re-derived calls from the 5' RACE reads in MiXCR, one entry per CDR3 protein. Of 150,000 to 200,000 distinct CDR3 sequences in the sample, over 10% were seen once. Material for sequencing was blood, either unsorted or a sorted T cell fraction (not recorded which). The receptors derive from a female donor with ankylosing spondylitis or in good health (not recorded which). Both conserved end residues are part of each CDR3. D genes are given only for firm matches. Clone size is stated in some rows and not others, as once, few, many or a class when expanded.

cdr3_aa cdr3_nt clone_size j_call v_call d_call
CASGLGQGAEAFF TGTGCTAGTGGTTTGGGACAGGGGGCTGAAGCTTTCTTT many TRBJ1-1 TRBV12-5 TRBD1
CASSLESYSNQPQHF TGTGCCAGCAGTTTGGAAAGCTATAGCAATCAGCCCCAGCATTTT many TRBJ1-5 TRBV12-3/TRBV12-4 .
CASSSEGSEAFF TGTGCCAGCAGTTCGGAGGGGTCTGAAGCTTTCTTT . TRBJ1-1 TRBV28 .
CASSQTTSGIIYEQYF TGCGCCAGCAGCCAGACTACTAGCGGGATTATTTACGAGCAGTACTTC many TRBJ2-7 TRBV4-3 TRBD2
CASGLEQITDTQYF TGTGCTAGTGGTTTGGAACAAATCACAGATACGCAGTATTTT many TRBJ2-3 TRBV12-5 .
CASSFKLPANTGELFF TGTGCCAGCAGCTTTAAGTTGCCAGCGAACACCGGGGAGCTGTTTTTT . TRBJ2-2 TRBV7-6 .
CSVERKNGYTF TGCAGCGTTGAGAGGAAGAATGGCTACACCTTC many TRBJ1-2 TRBV29-1 .
CASSLDTATYNEQFF TGTGCCAGCAGCTTAGATACGGCCACCTACAATGAGCAGTTCTTC many TRBJ2-1 TRBV11-3 .
CASRQGSGNEQYF TGCGCCAGCAGACAGGGGTCAGGAAACGAGCAGTACTTC . TRBJ2-7 TRBV5-1 TRBD1
CASSLSRTVQETQYF TGCGCCAGCAGCTTGTCCCGGACTGTCCAAGAGACCCAGTACTTC . TRBJ2-5 TRBV5-1 .
CASSLTGRGYTF TGTGCCAGCAGTCTTACAGGGAGGGGCTACACCTTC many TRBJ1-2 TRBV28 .
CASSKGTSGRNEQFF TGTGCCAGTAGTAAAGGGACTAGCGGGAGGAATGAGCAGTTCTTC many TRBJ2-1 TRBV19 TRBD2
CASSFWPVTSTNEKLFF TGCGCCAGCAGCTTCTGGCCCGTTACCTCAACTAATGAAAAACTGTTTTTT many TRBJ1-4 TRBV5-1 .
CASRKGAWGGTDTQYF TGTGCCAGCAGGAAGGGGGCCTGGGGGGGCACAGATACGCAGTATTTT many TRBJ2-3 TRBV6-1 .
CSASPRGRDGYTF TGCAGTGCTTCCCCCAGGGGAAGGGATGGCTACACCTTC many TRBJ1-2 TRBV20-1 .
CATSRGVESGLNTEAFF TGTGCCACCAGCAGAGGAGTTGAGTCGGGACTGAACACTGAAGCTTTCTTT many TRBJ1-1 TRBV15 .
CASSLSRWGADATEAFF TGTGCCAGCAGTTTATCCCGGTGGGGCGCAGACGCCACTGAAGCTTTCTTT many TRBJ1-1 TRBV27 .
CASSLVPRLTYEQYF TGTGCCAGCAGCTTAGTGCCCCGACTTACCTACGAGCAGTACTTC . TRBJ2-7 TRBV7-2 .
CAIRESGNTGELFF TGTGCCATCAGAGAGTCAGGAAACACCGGGGAGCTGTTTTTT . TRBJ2-2 TRBV10-3 .
CASSPGYGYEQYF TGCGCCAGCAGCCCAGGGTACGGCTACGAGCAGTACTTC many TRBJ2-7 TRBV5-1 .
CASSETANTGELFF TGTGCCAGCAGCGAAACCGCGAACACCGGGGAGCTGTTTTTT many TRBJ2-2 TRBV7-9 .
CSVTGNTEAFF TGCAGCGTAACAGGTAACACTGAAGCTTTCTTT . TRBJ1-1 TRBV29-1 .
CASSPGGFDGYTF TGTGCCAGCTCACCAGGGGGATTCGATGGCTACACCTTC . TRBJ1-2 TRBV18 .
CASSLEIAGIAEAFF TGCGCCAGCAGCTTGGAAATAGCGGGTATTGCTGAGGCTTTCTTT many TRBJ1-1 TRBV5-1 .
CASSLGTAAGELFF TGCGCCAGCAGCTTGGGAACCGCCGCCGGGGAGCTGTTTTTT . TRBJ2-2 TRBV5-1 .
CASSRGDSSYEQYF TGCGCCAGCAGCCGCGGGGACAGCTCCTACGAGCAGTACTTC many TRBJ2-7 TRBV5-1 .
CASSPTGTYRYTF TGTGCCAGCAGTCCGACAGGGACCTATCGCTACACCTTC many TRBJ1-2 TRBV12-3/TRBV12-4 TRBD1
CASSLRDTGPNEQFF TGCGCCAGCAGCTTGAGGGACACAGGTCCTAATGAGCAGTTCTTC many TRBJ2-1 TRBV5-1 .
CASSPRVLPWNEQFF TGTGCCAGCAGCCCACGGGTCCTCCCCTGGAATGAGCAGTTCTTC . TRBJ2-1 TRBV7-3 .
CASSLARGGTGELFF TGCGCCAGCAGCTTGGCTCGCGGGGGAACCGGGGAGCTGTTTTTT many TRBJ2-2 TRBV5-1 TRBD2
CASSQDAARVYGEQFF TGTGCCAGCAGCCAAGATGCGGCCAGGGTGTACGGTGAGCAGTTCTTC many TRBJ2-1 TRBV3-1 .
CASSSRRFVVQPQHF TGTGCCAGCAGCTCACGTCGATTTGTAGTTCAGCCCCAGCATTTT many TRBJ1-5 TRBV21-1 .
CASSTGQGENIQYF TGCGCCAGCAGCACGGGACAGGGGGAAAACATTCAGTACTTC many TRBJ2-4 TRBV5-1 TRBD1
CASSGTGGFSTEAFF TGCGCCAGCAGCGGTACGGGGGGCTTCAGCACTGAAGCTTTCTTT many TRBJ1-1 TRBV5-1 .
CASSTSPGNTIYF TGTGCCAGCAGCACCTCTCCGGGAAACACCATATATTTT many TRBJ1-3 TRBV7-2 .
CASSLASGTDIQYF TGTGCCAGTAGTCTAGCCTCTGGGACAGACATTCAGTACTTC . TRBJ2-4 TRBV19 TRBD1
CASSPGWGQGEGYTF TGTGCCAGCAGCCCCGGTTGGGGACAGGGAGAAGGCTACACCTTC many TRBJ1-2 TRBV11-2 TRBD1
CASSPDRISYEQYF TGCGCCAGCAGCCCGGACAGGATCTCCTACGAGCAGTACTTC . TRBJ2-7 TRBV5-1 TRBD1
CASSNSPSRVGEKLFF TGTGCCAGCAGCAACTCCCCTAGCAGGGTTGGTGAAAAACTGTTTTTT few TRBJ1-4 TRBV7-9 .
CASSLYARNSPLHF TGTGCCAGCAGTTTATACGCCCGAAATTCACCCCTCCACTTT few TRBJ1-6 TRBV28 .
CSARDPGRGEEKLFF TGCAGTGCTAGAGATCCGGGCAGGGGCGAGGAAAAACTGTTTTTT few TRBJ1-4 TRBV20-1 .
CASSPKLAGEGEQYF TGCGCCAGCAGCCCTAAACTAGCGGGAGAGGGCGAGCAGTACTTC few TRBJ2-7 TRBV4-3 TRBD2
CASSVTGYNSPLHF TGTGCCAGCAGTGTAACGGGATATAATTCACCCCTCCACTTT many TRBJ1-6 TRBV27 .
CSAPSGGIVDNEKLFF TGCAGTGCCCCAAGCGGGGGGATCGTGGATAATGAAAAACTGTTTTTT . TRBJ1-4 TRBV20-1 .
CASSLGTGKGNTIYF TGTGCCAGCAGCTTAGGGACAGGGAAGGGAAACACCATATATTTT many TRBJ1-3 TRBV7-2 TRBD1
CASSLVSPGEAFF TGTGCCAGCAGCTTAGTATCGCCGGGGGAAGCTTTCTTT many TRBJ1-1 TRBV11-2 .
CSARGLVARDNEQFF TGCAGTGCCCGTGGCTTGGTAGCGAGGGACAATGAGCAGTTCTTC few TRBJ2-1 TRBV20-1 .
CASSSELGQGADEQFF TGCGCCAGCAGCTCCGAACTGGGACAGGGGGCGGATGAGCAGTTCTTC . TRBJ2-1 TRBV5-1 TRBD1
CASSRDRLSGNTIYF TGTGCCAGCAGCCGCGACAGGCTCTCTGGAAACACCATATATTTT few TRBJ1-3 TRBV7-9 .
CAIAAGLTQPQHF TGTGCCATTGCTGCTGGCCTAACTCAGCCCCAGCATTTT many TRBJ1-5 TRBV15 .
CASSLFAAPYNEQFF TGTGCCAGCAGCTTGTTCGCGGCACCCTACAATGAGCAGTTCTTC . TRBJ2-1 TRBV5-6 .
CATSDIGTGGETQYF TGTGCCACCAGTGATATCGGGACAGGGGGGGAGACCCAGTACTTC . TRBJ2-5 TRBV24-1 TRBD1
CASSQEGLRSYNEQFF TGTGCCAGCAGCCAAGAAGGGTTGCGTTCCTACAATGAGCAGTTCTTC many TRBJ2-1 TRBV4-2 .
CASSVGASGTVGEQFF TGTGCCAGCAGCGTAGGGGCTAGCGGGACGGTTGGTGAGCAGTTCTTC many TRBJ2-1 TRBV9 TRBD2
CSVGRLAGGGTYNEQFF TGCAGCGTTGGGAGGCTAGCGGGAGGAGGAACCTACAATGAGCAGTTCTTC many TRBJ2-1 TRBV29-1 TRBD2
CSARDSGTGLGYEQYF TGCAGTGCTAGAGATTCTGGGACTGGTTTGGGCTACGAGCAGTACTTC many TRBJ2-7 TRBV20-1 .
CATSGGQLSGANVLTF TGTGCCACCAGTGGAGGACAGCTCTCTGGGGCCAACGTCCTGACTTTC few TRBJ2-6 TRBV24-1 .
CSGRLALNTGELFF TGCAGCGGTCGACTAGCGCTTAACACCGGGGAGCTGTTTTTT once TRBJ2-2 TRBV29-1 TRBD2
CASSHGGGADNEQFF TGCGCCAGCAGCCACGGAGGGGGCGCGGACAATGAGCAGTTCTTC many TRBJ2-1 TRBV4-3 .